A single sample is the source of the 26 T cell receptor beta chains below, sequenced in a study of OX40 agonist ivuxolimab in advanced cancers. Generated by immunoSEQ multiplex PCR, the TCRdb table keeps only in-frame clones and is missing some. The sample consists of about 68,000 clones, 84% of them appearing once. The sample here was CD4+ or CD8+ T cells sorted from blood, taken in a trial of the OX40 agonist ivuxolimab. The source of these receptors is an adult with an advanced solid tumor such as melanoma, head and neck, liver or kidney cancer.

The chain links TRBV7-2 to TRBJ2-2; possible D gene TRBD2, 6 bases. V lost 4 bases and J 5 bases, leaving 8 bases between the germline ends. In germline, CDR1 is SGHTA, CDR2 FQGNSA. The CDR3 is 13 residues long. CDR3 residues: CASSSGTTGELFF. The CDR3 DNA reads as TGTGCCAGCAGCTCTGGGACTACCGGGGAGCTGTTTTTT.

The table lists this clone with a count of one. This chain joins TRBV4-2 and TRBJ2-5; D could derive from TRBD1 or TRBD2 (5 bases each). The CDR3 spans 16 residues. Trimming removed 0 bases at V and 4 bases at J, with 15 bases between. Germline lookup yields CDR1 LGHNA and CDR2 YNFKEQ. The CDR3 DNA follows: TGTGCCAGCAGCCAAGACGGCTCGGTTGGGGGAGAGACCCAGTACTTC. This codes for CASSQDGSVGGETQYF.

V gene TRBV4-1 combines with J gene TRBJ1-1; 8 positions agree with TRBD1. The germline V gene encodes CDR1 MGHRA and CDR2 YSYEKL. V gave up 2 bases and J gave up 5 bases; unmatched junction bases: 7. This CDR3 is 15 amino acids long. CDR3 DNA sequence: TGCGCCAGCAGCCAACCTAGACAGGGGTGGACTGAAGCTTTCTTT. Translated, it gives CASSQPRQGWTEAFF.

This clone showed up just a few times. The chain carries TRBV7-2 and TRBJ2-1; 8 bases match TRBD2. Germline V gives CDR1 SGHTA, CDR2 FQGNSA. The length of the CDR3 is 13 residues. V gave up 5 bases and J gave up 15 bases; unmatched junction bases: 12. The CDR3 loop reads CASSPWGREEVFF. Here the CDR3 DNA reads TGTGCCAGCAGCCCCTGGGGGCGGGAGGAGGTGTTCTTC.

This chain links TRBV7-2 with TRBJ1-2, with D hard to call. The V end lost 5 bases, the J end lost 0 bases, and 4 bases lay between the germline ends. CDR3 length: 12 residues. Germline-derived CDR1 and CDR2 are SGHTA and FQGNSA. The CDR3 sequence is CASSLTNYGYTF. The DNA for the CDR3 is TGTGCCAGCAGCCTGACTAACTATGGCTACACCTTC.

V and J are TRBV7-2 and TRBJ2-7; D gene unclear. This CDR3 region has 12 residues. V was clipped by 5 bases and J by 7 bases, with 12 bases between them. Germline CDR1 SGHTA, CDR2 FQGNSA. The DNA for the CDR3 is TGTGCCAGCAGCACCCGAAACGGGGAGCAGTACTTC. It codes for CASSTRNGEQYF.

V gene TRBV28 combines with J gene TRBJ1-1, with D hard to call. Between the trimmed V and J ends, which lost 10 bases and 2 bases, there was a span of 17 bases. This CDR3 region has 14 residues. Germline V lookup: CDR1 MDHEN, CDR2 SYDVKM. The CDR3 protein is CATAMGGINTEAFF. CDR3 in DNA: TGTGCCACCGCTATGGGCGGAATTAACACTGAAGCTTTCTTT.

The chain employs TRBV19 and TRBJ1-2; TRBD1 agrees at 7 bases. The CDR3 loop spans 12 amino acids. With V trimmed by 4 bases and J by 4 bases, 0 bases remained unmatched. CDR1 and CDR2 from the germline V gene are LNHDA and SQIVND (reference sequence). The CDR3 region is CASSTGGYGYTF. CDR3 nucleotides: TGTGCCAGTAGTACAGGGGGCTATGGCTACACCTTC. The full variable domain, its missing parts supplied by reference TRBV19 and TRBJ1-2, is DGGITQSPKYLFRKEGQNVTLSCEQNLNHDAMYWYRQDPGQGLRLIYYSQIVNDFQKGDIAEGYSVSREKKESFPLTVTSAQKNPTAFYLCASSTGGYGYTFGSGTRLTVV.

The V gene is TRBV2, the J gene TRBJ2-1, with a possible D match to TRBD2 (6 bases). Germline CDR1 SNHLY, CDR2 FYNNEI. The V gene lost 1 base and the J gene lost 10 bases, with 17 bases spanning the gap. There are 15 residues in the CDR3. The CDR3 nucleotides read TGTGCCAGCAGTGAAGTTAGCGGAGAGGAATCAGAGCAGTTCTTC. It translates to CASSEVSGEESEQFF.

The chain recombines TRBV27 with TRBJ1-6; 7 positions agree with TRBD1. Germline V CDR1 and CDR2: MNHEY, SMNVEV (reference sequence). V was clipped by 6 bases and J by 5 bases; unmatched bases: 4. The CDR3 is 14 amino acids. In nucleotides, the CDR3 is TGTGCCAGCAGCCAGGGGGGCCATAATTCACCCCTCCACTTT. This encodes CASSQGGHNSPLHF.

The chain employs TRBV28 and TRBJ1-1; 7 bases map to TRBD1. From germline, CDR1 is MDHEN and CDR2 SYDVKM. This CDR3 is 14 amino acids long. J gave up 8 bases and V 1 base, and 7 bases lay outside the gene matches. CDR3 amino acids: CASSLSGGVGEAFF. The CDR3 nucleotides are TGTGCCAGCAGTTTATCAGGGGGGGTCGGCGAAGCTTTCTTT.

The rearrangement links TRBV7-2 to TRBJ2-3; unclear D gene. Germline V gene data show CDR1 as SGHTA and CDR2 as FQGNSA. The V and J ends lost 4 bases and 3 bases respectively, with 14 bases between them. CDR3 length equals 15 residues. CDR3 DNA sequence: TGTGCCAGCAGCTCCTCCTTGACTGGGACAGATACGCAGTATTTT. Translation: CASSSSLTGTDTQYF. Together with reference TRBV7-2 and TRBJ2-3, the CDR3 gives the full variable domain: GAGVSQSPSNKVTEKGKDVELRCDPISGHTALYWYRQSLGQGLEFLIYFQGNSAPDKSGLPSDRFSAERTGGSVSTLTIQRTQQEDSAVYLCASSSSLTGTDTQYFGPGTRLTVL.

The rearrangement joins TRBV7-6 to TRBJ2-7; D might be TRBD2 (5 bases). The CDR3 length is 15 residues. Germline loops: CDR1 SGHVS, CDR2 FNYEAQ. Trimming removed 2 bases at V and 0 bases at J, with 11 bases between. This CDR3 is CASSLQAGDSYEQYF. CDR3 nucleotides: TGTGCCAGCAGCTTACAGGCGGGTGACTCCTACGAGCAGTACTTC.

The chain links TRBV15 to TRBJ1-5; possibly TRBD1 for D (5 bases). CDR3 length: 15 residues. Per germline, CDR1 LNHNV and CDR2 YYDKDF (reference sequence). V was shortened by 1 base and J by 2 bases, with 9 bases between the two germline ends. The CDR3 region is CATSRGGRGNQPQHF. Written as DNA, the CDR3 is TGTGCCACCAGCAGAGGGGGCCGAGGCAATCAGCCCCAGCATTTT.

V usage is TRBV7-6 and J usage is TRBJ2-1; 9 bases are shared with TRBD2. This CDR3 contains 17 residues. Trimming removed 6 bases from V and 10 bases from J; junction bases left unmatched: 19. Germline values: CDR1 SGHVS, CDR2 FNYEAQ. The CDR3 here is CASSLRRAREGREEQFF. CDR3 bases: TGTGCCAGCAGTCTGCGACGGGCGCGGGAGGGCCGGGAAGAGCAGTTCTTC.

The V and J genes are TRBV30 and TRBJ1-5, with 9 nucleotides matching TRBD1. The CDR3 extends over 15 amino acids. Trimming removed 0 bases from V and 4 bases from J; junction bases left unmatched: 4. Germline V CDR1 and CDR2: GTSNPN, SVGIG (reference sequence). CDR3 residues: CAWSVLGTGNQPQHF. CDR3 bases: TGTGCCTGGAGTGTACTCGGGACAGGGAATCAGCCCCAGCATTTT.

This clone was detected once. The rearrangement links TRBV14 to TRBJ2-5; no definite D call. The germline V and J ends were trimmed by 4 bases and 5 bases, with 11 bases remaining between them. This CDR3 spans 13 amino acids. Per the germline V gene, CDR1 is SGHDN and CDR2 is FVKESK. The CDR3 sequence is CASSRSPKETQYF. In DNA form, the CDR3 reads TGTGCCAGCAGCCGGAGCCCAAAGGAGACCCAGTACTTC.

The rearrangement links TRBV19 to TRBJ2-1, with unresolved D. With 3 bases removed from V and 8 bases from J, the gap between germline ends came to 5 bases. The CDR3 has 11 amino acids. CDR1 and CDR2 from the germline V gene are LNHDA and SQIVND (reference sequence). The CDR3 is CASSMRHEQFF. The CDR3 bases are TGTGCCAGTAGTATGAGACATGAGCAGTTCTTC. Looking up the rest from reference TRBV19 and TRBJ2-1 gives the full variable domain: DGGITQSPKYLFRKEGQNVTLSCEQNLNHDAMYWYRQDPGQGLRLIYYSQIVNDFQKGDIAEGYSVSREKKESFPLTVTSAQKNPTAFYLCASSMRHEQFFGPGTRLTVL.

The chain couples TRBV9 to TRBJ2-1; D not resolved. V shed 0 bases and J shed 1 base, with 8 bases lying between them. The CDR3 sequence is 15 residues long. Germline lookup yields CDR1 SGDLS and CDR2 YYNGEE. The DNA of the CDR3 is TGTGCCAGCAGCGTAGCGGCCCCGTCCTACAATGAGCAGTTCTTC. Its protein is CASSVAAPSYNEQFF.

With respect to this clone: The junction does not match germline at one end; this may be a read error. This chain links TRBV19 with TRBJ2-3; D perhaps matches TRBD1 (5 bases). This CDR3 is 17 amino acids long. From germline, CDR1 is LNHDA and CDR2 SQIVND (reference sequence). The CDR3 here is CASSKGRADFSTDTQYF. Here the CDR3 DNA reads TGTGCCAGCAGTAAGGGCAGGGCAGACTTTAGCACAGATACGCAGTATTTT.

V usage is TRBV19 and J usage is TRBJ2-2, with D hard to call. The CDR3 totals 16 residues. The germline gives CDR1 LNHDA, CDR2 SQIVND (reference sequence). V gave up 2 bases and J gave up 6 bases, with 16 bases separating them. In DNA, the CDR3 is TGTGCCAGTAGTATAACCCCCGGGTGGCAGGCCGGGGAGCTGTTTTTT. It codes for CASSITPGWQAGELFF.

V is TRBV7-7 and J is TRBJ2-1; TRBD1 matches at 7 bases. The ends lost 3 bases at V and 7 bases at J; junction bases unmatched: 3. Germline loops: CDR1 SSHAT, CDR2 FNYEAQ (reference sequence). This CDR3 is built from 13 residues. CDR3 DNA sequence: TGTGCCAGCAGCTTCGACAGGGATAATGAGCAGTTCTTC. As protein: CASSFDRDNEQFF. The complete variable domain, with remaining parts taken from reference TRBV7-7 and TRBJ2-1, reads GAGVSQSPRYKVTKRGQDVTLRCDPISSHATLYWYQQALGQGPEFLTYFNYEAQPDKSGLPSDRFSAERPEGSISTLTIQRTEQRDSAMYRCASSFDRDNEQFFGPGTRLTVL.

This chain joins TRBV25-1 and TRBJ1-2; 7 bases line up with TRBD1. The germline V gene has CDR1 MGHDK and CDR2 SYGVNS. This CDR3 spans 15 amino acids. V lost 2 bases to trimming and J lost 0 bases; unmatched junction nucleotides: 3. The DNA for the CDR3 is TGTGCCAGCAGTGAAACAGGGGTGGCTAACTATGGCTACACCTTC. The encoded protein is CASSETGVANYGYTF.

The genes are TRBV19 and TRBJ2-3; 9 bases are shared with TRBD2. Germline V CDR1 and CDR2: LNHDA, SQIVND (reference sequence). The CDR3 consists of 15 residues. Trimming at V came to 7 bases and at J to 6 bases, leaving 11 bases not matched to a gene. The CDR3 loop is CASKASGKYSDTQYF. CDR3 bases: TGTGCCAGTAAGGCTAGCGGGAAATATTCGGATACGCAGTATTTT.

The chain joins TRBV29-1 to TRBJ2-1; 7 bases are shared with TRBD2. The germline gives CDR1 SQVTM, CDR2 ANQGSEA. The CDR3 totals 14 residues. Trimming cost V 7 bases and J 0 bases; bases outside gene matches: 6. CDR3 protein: CSGSGESSYNEQFF. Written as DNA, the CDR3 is TGCAGCGGAAGCGGGGAAAGCTCCTACAATGAGCAGTTCTTC.

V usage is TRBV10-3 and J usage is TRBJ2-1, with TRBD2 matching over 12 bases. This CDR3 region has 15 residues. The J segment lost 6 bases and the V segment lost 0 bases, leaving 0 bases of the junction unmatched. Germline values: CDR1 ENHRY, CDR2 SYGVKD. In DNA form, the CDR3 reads TGTGCCATCAGTGAGTCGACTAGCGGGAGCAATGAGCAGTTCTTC. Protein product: CAISESTSGSNEQFF.